Here is one T cell receptor (beta chain) with its context. Antigen specificity is unknown. V was pared by 4 bases and J by 6 bases, with 11 bases between. The CDR3 totals 13 residues. Per the germline V gene, CDR1 is MGHRA and CDR2 is YSYEKL. The data derive from a study of cytomegalovirus exposure and HLA in healthy donors. Whole-study context: The same platform was used for the 110 or so validation repertoires as for the approximately 630 first-cohort repertoires, as reported in a later analysis. General study results and limits: Reported results showed that the classifier diagnosed cytomegalovirus status with high specificity and sensitivity. In vitro data verified a few CMV-associated chains as specific for CMV antigens. Most TCR sequences showed up rarely, but some public TCRs showed up in many donors.

TCRdb's table, derived via immunoSEQ multiplex PCR, lists solely in-frame clones and lacks some. The sample includes 150,000 to 200,000 clones, 96% of them seen just once. The chain has TRBV4-1 and TRBJ2-3, with D tentatively TRBD1 (5 bases). The TCR originated in a woman under 30 in good health and CMV-seronegative. Sequenced: PBMCs. CDR3 nucleotide sequence: TGCGCCAGCAGCCCACCCCGACAGGATACGCAGTATTTT. Residues: CASSPPRQDTQYF.